Detailed here is one T cell receptor (beta chain). This clonotype came up many times. The target of this receptor is not known. Within one base of it there is no much larger clone, and no base qualities were kept. Moderately to severely active disease, a Clinical Activity Score of at least 3, a NOSPECS grade of at least 4, and a duration under 3 months were present in ophthalmopathy patients. Patients with uncontrolled infections, other autoimmune diseases, pregnancy or lactation were excluded. Diagnoses were established on the basis of clinical symptoms, serum thyroxine and TRAb, thyroid ultrasound, and orbital computed tomography. Ficoll-Paque density gradient centrifugation was used to isolate PBMCs from 9.5 to 10 ml of fresh peripheral blood. Trizol reagent was used to extract total RNA, and RNA quality was then checked on an Agilent 2100 Bioanalyzer. These data are taken from a study of T cells in Graves' hyperthyroidism and ophthalmopathy (dated by TCRdb to the late 2010s). With regard to the full study: Peripheral blood samples were taken at initial diagnosis, before any treatment was given. TCR V-J signatures able to tell the groups apart were searched for in a discovery cohort of 90 to 100 patients, of whom around 43 had Graves' ophthalmopathy and about 60 had stable Graves' hyperthyroidism. In several Graves' hyperthyroidism patients, the study also compared T-cell repertoires from thyroid tissue with T-cell repertoires from blood. After sampling, hyperthyroidism patients received methimazole starting at 30 mg daily, and ophthalmopathy patients received high-dose intravenous methylprednisolone. TCR Vbeta CDR3 sequencing of 130 to 150 peripheral blood samples (more than 40 ophthalmopathy, about 75 hyperthyroidism and roughly 17 progressor patients) is reported in the paper. For training and testing, the roughly 100 patients in the discovery cohort were randomly divided in a 7:3 ratio. Whether ophthalmopathy could be predicted prospectively was tested in an independent validation cohort made up of roughly 19 hyperthyroidism patients plus 17 patients who later progressed to ophthalmopathy. What the study reported, not specific to this receptor: Ophthalmopathy was separated from stable hyperthyroidism by a 13 V-J signature model, with approximately 85% sensitivity and 81% to 83% specificity obtained in cross-validation and 80%/75% obtained in testing. In validation, progression to ophthalmopathy was predicted by the model with more than 65% sensitivity and 72.22% specificity, a median of about 6.4 months before onset. Blood samples also contained most of the expanded thyroid clonotypes (frequency above 0.001), which suggests that blood repertoires may reflect thyroid immune responses. Sample size was not statistically predetermined, and investigators were not blinded to group allocation.

TCR beta CDR3 regions were amplified from RNA transcripts. The TCR CDR3 was subjected to a first round of RT-PCR using the HTBI primer set and the Qiagen OneStep RT-PCR kit. Libraries were constructed in a second round of multiplex PCR, after which size selection and purification were carried out. The libraries were sequenced on an Illumina HiSeq2000 using paired-end 100 bp reads. As for the original processing: SOAPnuke was used to process the raw data, removing reads that contained adapters or uncalled bases, had a mean Phred below 15, or lacked an exact match to the constant primer or identifier. High-quality paired reads were merged using COPE v1.2.5, and each unique nucleotide sequence was defined as a clonotype. Clonotypes were aligned to IMGT TRBV, TRBD and TRBJ reference segments using MiTCR v1.1. The analysis was restricted to V-J combinations with a frequency above 0.0001, which together covered 99% to 99.2% of the repertoires. The TCS score was defined as F50 (clonal expansion) divided by E x V (chaos), with BLOSUM62-based TCRdist calculated between CDR3 peptides within each V-J. Welch's t-statistics and random forest reduced 450 to 600 V-J features to about 12, which were used in a naive Bayes classifier (R e1071). The raw public reads went through TCRdb reprocessing: fastp at Q25, MiXCR clone calling, in-frame beta chains kept. A single entry per CDR3 protein holds the most common genes and DNA from its merged rows. TCRdb, not the original authors, processed these V and J calls. The sample profile shows fewer than 250,000 distinct CDR3 sequences; approximately 25% of them were found once. Jointly, the top ten make up approximately 35% of the sample.

Sample: blood. The sequence came from a woman aged 40 to 49 with Graves' ophthalmopathy.

The CDR3 region reads CATSRAGLAGSYEQYF. The nucleotide sequence is TGTGCCACCAGCAGAGCAGGACTAGCGGGTTCCTACGAGCAGTACTTC. In this chain, TRBV15 is recombined with TRBJ2-7; the central 11 bases match TRBD2. Measured from the cysteine to the phenylalanine, the CDR3 is 16 residues long. The read is trimmed to its CDR3 DNA, 48 bases read in frame from base 1. For CDR1 and CDR2, the germline V gene (reference sequence) lists LNHNV and YYDKDF. At the junction V is shortened by 1 base and J by 1 base; bases outside the gene matches: 3.